These 13 T cell receptor beta chains were sequenced from one sample in a study of Ad26.COV2.S vaccination and SARS-CoV-2 variants. As for treatment: some 20 received Ad26.COV2.S at low or high dose, single or two shots; about five received placebo; per-sample allocation not given. Sampling happened 63 days after the first vaccine or placebo injection. Repertoires were generated with immunoSEQ multiplex PCR, while TCRdb's copy carries only in-frame clones and drops some. Counted here are 380,000 or so clones, 85% to 90% occurring once; the ten biggest clones make up around 4.5%. Sequences were derived from peripheral blood, sampled in a trial of Ad26.COV2.S vaccine versus placebo. These receptors were obtained from a person aged 18-60 years who received the Ad26.COV2.S COVID-19 vaccine or a placebo.

The genes are TRBV5-4 and TRBJ2-5; perhaps TRBD1 as D (5 bases). The length of the CDR3 is 15 residues. Germline V gives CDR1 SGHNT, CDR2 YYREEE (reference sequence). V was cut by 1 base and J by 5 bases, with 15 bases left in between. CDR3: CASSLLGQGDETQYF. The CDR3 coding sequence is TGTGCCAGCAGCTTGTTAGGGCAGGGTGACGAGACCCAGTACTTC.

The genes are TRBV4-2 and TRBJ1-2; D gene unclear. V was trimmed by 3 bases and J by 11 bases, leaving 13 bases between them. This CDR3 has 12 residues. Germline lookup yields CDR1 LGHNA and CDR2 YNFKEQ. The CDR3 nucleotides are TGTGCCAGCAGCCACGATAACATGAGGTACACCTTC. This translates into CASSHDNMRYTF.

The V and J genes are TRBV10-3 and TRBJ2-1, with TRBD2 matching 7 bases. From germline, CDR1 is ENHRY and CDR2 SYGVKD. CDR3 size: 15 residues. V shed 2 bases and J 0 bases; nucleotides not matched to a gene: 1. The CDR3 reads CAISESGASYNEQFF. For the CDR3, the DNA is TGTGCCATCAGTGAGAGCGGGGCCTCCTACAATGAGCAGTTCTTC.

J is TRBJ2-7 and V is TRBV7-9; 7 bases are shared with TRBD2. From germline, CDR1 is SEHNR and CDR2 FQNEAQ (reference sequence). The junction had 3 bases not matched to a gene; V was cut back by 1 base and J by 3 bases. The CDR3 has 14 residues. The DNA of the CDR3 is TGTGCCAGCAGCTTAGTTACTAGCGACTACGAGCAGTACTTC. As protein: CASSLVTSDYEQYF.

V usage is TRBV9 and J usage is TRBJ2-7, with D perhaps matching TRBD1 or TRBD2 (5 bases each). The CDR3 spans 14 residues. V was clipped by 0 bases and J by 3 bases, with 10 bases between them. Germline CDR1 reads SGDLS; CDR2 reads YYNGEE. The DNA of the CDR3 is TGTGCCAGCAGCGTAGGGGGGTCCAACTACGAGCAGTACTTC. This encodes CASSVGGSNYEQYF.

This clone has a handful of counts. V and J are TRBV7-9 and TRBJ1-1; a possible D gene is TRBD1 (6 bases). With 5 bases removed from V and 5 bases from J, the gap between germline ends came to 12 bases. Germline CDR1 reads SEHNR; CDR2 reads FQNEAQ (reference sequence). The CDR3 spans 13 residues. This CDR3 is CASSEQGRTEAFF. CDR3 nucleotide sequence: TGTGCCAGCAGCGAACAGGGTAGGACTGAAGCTTTCTTT.

This chain links TRBV6-6 with TRBJ1-3; no reliable D call. Trimming cost V 2 bases and J 3 bases, with 11 bases left between them. The CDR3 contains 15 residues. The germline gives CDR1 MNHNY, CDR2 SVGAGI (reference sequence). CDR3 nucleotides: TGTGCCAGCAGTTACCTTGCCGGCAATGGAAACACCATATATTTT. Protein: CASSYLAGNGNTIYF.

J is TRBJ2-1 and V is TRBV30; D is uncertain. The CDR3 runs to 11 residues. Trimming pared 3 bases from V and 8 bases from J, leaving 8 bases between. CDR1 GTSNPN and CDR2 SVGIG come from the germline V gene (reference sequence). The CDR3 coding sequence is TGTGCCTGGAGCGCCCTCGATGAGCAGTTCTTC. It is translated as CAWSALDEQFF.

The chain has TRBV30 and TRBJ1-2; no definite D call. This CDR3 has 12 residues. V lost 1 base to trimming and J lost 5 bases, with 8 bases between them. CDR1 is GTSNPN, CDR2 SVGIG, per germline (reference sequence). The CDR3 nucleotides read TGTGCCTGGAGTGCAACAGCTTATGGCTACACCTTC. Protein: CAWSATAYGYTF.

A remark on this clone: Other nucleotide sequences from this sample produce the same CDR3. The chain has TRBV5-6 and TRBJ2-7; the D gene is possibly TRBD1 (5 bases). Looked up from germline, CDR1 is SGHDT and CDR2 is YYEEEE. Trimming shortened V by 0 bases and J by 5 bases, and 6 bases separated the two germline ends. The CDR3 has 12 residues. CDR3 sequence: CASSLGGDEQYF. The CDR3 region has the DNA TGTGCCAGCAGCTTGGGGGGCGACGAGCAGTACTTC. The variable domain in full, with the rest retrieved from reference TRBV5-6 and TRBJ2-7, is DAGVTQSPTHLIKTRGQQVTLRCSPKSGHDTVSWYQQALGQGPQFIFQYYEEEERQRGNFPDRFSGHQFPNYSSELNVNALLLGDSALYLCASSLGGDEQYFGPGTRLTVT.

The V call is TRBV11-2, the J call TRBJ2-7; 9 bases align to TRBD1. The germline V gene has CDR1 SGHAT and CDR2 FQNNGV. V shed 5 bases, J shed 3 bases, and the junction held 11 bases outside the gene matches. The CDR3 has 16 residues. CDR3 coding DNA: TGTGCCAGCAGCCGCCCCCGGGACAGGGCGAGCTACGAGCAGTACTTC. Translated: CASSRPRDRASYEQYF. Full variable domain (outside the CDR3, taken from reference TRBV11-2 and TRBJ2-7): EAGVAQSPRYKIIEKRQSVAFWCNPISGHATLYWYQQILGQGPKLLIQFQNNGVVDDSQLPKDRFSAERLKGVDSTLKIQPAKLEDSAVYLCASSRPRDRASYEQYFGPGTRLTVT.

This chain uses TRBV5-1 with TRBJ1-1, with 8 bases aligning to TRBD1. Germline V gives CDR1 SGHRS, CDR2 YFSETQ. This CDR3 spans 14 amino acids. Losses at the gene ends were 0 bases for V and 4 bases for J; bases not matched to a gene: 2. CDR3 protein: CASSLATGGTEAFF. The CDR3 DNA follows: TGCGCCAGCAGCTTGGCCACAGGGGGCACTGAAGCTTTCTTT.

The rearrangement uses TRBV28 and TRBJ2-2; D gene unclear. The germline V and J ends were trimmed by 5 bases and 6 bases, with 4 bases remaining between them. This CDR3 contains 11 residues. Germline-derived CDR1 and CDR2 are MDHEN and SYDVKM. The CDR3 here is CASSPSGELFF. As DNA, the CDR3 is TGTGCCAGCAGTCCCTCCGGGGAGCTGTTTTTT.